This entry features one TCR beta chain sequence. As yet, its antigen is unknown. Next came a second PCR, run for about 7 to 12 cycles, which used a sample-barcoded 5' primer along with a J-beta primer mix. TCRdb independently ran MiXCR on the 5' RACE reads; one entry per CDR3 protein. This sample has about 640,000 distinct CDR3 sequences; approximately 50% occur once, and the top ten carry 30% to 40%. The data were taken from a study of blood T cells in healthy people across ages. Study-wide results and limits: Among T cells, TCR beta diversity per million cells dropped roughly linearly as age rose.

V gave up 7 bases and J gave up 1 base, with 17 bases separating them. Looked up from germline, CDR1 is SQVTM and CDR2 is ANQGSEA. The CDR3 is made up of 14 amino acids. The specimen was blood. This TCR derives from a man aged 60 to 75 in good health. The rearrangement uses TRBV29-1 and TRBJ2-7, with D maybe TRBD1 (6 bases). This CDR3 is CSAVTRDKSYEQYF. DNA of the CDR3: TGCAGCGCCGTTACCCGGGACAAGTCCTACGAGCAGTACTTC.